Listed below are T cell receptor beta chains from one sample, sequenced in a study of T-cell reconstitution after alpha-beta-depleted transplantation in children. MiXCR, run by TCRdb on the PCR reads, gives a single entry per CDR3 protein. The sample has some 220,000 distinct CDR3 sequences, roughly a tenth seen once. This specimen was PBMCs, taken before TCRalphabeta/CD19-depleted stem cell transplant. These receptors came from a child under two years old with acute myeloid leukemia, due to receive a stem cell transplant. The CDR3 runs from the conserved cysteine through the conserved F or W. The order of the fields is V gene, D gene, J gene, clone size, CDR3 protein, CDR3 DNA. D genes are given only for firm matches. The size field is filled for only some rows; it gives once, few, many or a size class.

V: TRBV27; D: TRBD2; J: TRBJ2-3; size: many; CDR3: CASSLVGGTSATDTQYF; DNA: TGTGCCAGCAGTTTGGTCGGGGGGACTAGCGCCACAGATACGCAGTATTTT
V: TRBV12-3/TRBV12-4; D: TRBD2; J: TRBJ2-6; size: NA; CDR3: CAFSLPRAGDSGANVLTF; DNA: TGTGCCTTCAGCTTGCCTCGGGCGGGGGACTCTGGGGCCAACGTCCTGACTTTC
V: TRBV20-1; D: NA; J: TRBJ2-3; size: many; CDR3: CSARGPTDTQYF; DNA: TGCAGTGCTAGAGGACCCACAGATACGCAGTATTTT
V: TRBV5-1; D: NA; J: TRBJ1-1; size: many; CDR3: CASSWTLGGKNTEAFF; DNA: TGCGCCAGCAGCTGGACCTTGGGGGGAAAGAACACTGAAGCTTTCTTT
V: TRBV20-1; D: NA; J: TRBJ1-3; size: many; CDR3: CSARDGERGGNTIYF; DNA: TGCAGTGCTAGAGATGGCGAGCGCGGTGGAAACACCATATATTTT
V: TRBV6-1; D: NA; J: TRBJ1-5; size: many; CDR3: CASSEGRTSKNQPQHF; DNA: TGTGCCAGCAGTGAGGGGAGGACCTCAAAGAATCAGCCCCAGCATTTT
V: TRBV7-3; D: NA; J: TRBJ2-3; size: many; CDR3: CASSSHGSSTDTQYF; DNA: TGTGCCAGCAGCTCCCACGGGAGTTCCACAGATACGCAGTATTTT
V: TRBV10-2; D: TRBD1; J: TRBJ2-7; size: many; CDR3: CASSESGDSMATYEQYF; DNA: TGCGCCAGCAGTGAGTCAGGGGACAGTATGGCAACCTACGAGCAGTACTTC
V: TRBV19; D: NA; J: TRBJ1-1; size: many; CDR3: CASSIKMWGQGRTEAFF; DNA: TGTGCCAGTAGTATAAAGATGTGGGGACAAGGACGTACTGAAGCTTTCTTT
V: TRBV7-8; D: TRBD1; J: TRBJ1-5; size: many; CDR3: CASSLGLTGASNQPQHF; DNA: TGTGCCAGCAGCTTAGGGCTCACAGGGGCTAGCAATCAGCCCCAGCATTTT
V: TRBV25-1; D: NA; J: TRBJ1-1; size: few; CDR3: CASRGGRGLSTEAFF; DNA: TGTGCCAGCAGGGGGGGCAGGGGCCTCAGCACTGAAGCTTTCTTT
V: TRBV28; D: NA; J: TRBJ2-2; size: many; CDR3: CASSLMGRRNTGELFF; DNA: TGTGCCAGCAGTTTGATGGGGCGCCGAAACACCGGGGAGCTGTTTTTT
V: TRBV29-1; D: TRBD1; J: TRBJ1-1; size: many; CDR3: CSGGDRGYTEAFF; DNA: TGCAGCGGTGGGGACAGGGGCTACACTGAAGCTTTCTTT
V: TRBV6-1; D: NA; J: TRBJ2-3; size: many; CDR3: CASSGVTDTQYF; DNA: TGTGCCAGCAGCGGGGTTACAGATACGCAGTATTTT
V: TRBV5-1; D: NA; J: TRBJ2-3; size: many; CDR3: CASSGALSTDTQYF; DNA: TGCGCCAGCAGCGGGGCTTTGAGCACAGATACGCAGTATTTT
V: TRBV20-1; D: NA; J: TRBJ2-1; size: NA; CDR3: CCLTEPNRGSYNEQFF; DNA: TGCTGCTTGACCGAACCTAATCGAGGGTCCTACAATGAGCAGTTCTTC
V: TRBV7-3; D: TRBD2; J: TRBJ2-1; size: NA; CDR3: CASSWTSGSEQFF; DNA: TGTGCCAGCAGCTGGACTAGCGGGAGTGAGCAGTTCTTC
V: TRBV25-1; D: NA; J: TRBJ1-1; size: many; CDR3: CASSEGNTEAFF; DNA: TGTGCCAGCAGTGAAGGGAACACTGAAGCTTTCTTT
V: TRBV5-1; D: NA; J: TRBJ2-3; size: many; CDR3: CASSLQRSTDTQYF; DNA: TGCGCCAGCAGCTTGCAGCGGAGCACAGATACGCAGTATTTT
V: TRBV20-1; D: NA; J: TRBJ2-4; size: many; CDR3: CSANHAAKNIQYF; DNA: TGCAGTGCTAATCACGCGGCCAAAAACATTCAGTACTTC
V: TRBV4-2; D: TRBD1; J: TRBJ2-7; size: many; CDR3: CASSGEAGSPGGQYF; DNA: TGTGCCAGCAGCGGTGAGGCCGGGAGCCCAGGGGGCCAGTACTTC
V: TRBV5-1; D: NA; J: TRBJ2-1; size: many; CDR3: CASSLAGVEQFF; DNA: TGCGCCAGCAGCTTGGCGGGAGTTGAGCAGTTCTTC
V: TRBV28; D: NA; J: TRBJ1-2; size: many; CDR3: CASSFPTHVGGYTF; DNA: TGTGCCAGCAGTTTCCCCACCCATGTGGGGGGCTACACCTTC
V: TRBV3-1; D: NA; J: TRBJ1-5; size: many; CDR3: CASSQAGTASNQPQHF; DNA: TGTGCCAGCAGCCAAGCTGGGACGGCTAGCAATCAGCCCCAGCATTTT
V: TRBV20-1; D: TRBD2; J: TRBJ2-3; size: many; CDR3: CSARGGASGRADTQYF; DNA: TGCAGTGCTAGGGGGGGGGCTAGCGGGAGAGCAGATACGCAGTATTTT
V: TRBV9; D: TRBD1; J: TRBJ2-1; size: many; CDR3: CAGGTGAYNEQFF; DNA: TGTGCCGGTGGGACAGGGGCCTACAATGAGCAGTTCTTC
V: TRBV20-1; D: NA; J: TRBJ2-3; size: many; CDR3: CSAESGSVDTQYF; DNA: TGCAGTGCTGAGTCGGGGTCAGTAGATACGCAGTATTTT
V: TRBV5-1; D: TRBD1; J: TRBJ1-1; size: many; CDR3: CASSSRVIGTGANTEAFF; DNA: TGCGCCAGCAGCTCCCGGGTAATCGGGACAGGGGCGAACACTGAAGCTTTCTTT
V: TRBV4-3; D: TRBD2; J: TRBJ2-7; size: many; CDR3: CASSQGRLAGYYEQYF; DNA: TGCGCCAGCAGCCAAGGGCGACTAGCGGGGTACTACGAGCAGTACTTC
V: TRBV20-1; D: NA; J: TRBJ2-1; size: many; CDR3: CSARVGRGGNEQFF; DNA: TGCAGTGCTAGAGTCGGGAGAGGTGGCAATGAGCAGTTCTTC
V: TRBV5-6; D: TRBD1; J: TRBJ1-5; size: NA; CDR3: CASSRTGGVGQPQHF; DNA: TGTGCCAGCAGCAGGACAGGGGGCGTGGGTCAGCCCCAGCATTTT
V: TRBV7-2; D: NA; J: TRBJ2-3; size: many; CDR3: CASSLGPGLRDTQYF; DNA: TGTGCCAGCAGCTTAGGGCCGGGACTGCGAGATACGCAGTATTTT
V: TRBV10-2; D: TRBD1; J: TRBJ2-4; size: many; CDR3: CASDRGEDKNIQYF; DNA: TGCGCCAGCGACAGGGGCGAGGACAAAAACATTCAGTACTTC
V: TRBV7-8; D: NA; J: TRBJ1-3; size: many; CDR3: CASSLESSSGNTIYF; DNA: TGTGCCAGCAGCTTAGAGAGTAGCTCTGGAAACACCATATATTTT
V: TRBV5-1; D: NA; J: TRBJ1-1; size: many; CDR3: CASRSVEGKTEAFF; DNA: TGCGCCAGCCGCTCGGTGGAGGGAAAGACTGAAGCTTTCTTT
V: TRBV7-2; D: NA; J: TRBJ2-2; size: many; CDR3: CASSLPNTGELFF; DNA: TGTGCCAGCAGCTTACCGAACACCGGGGAGCTGTTTTTT
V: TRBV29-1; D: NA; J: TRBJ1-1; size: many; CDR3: CSVNKNTEAFF; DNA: TGCAGCGTCAACAAGAACACTGAAGCTTTCTTT
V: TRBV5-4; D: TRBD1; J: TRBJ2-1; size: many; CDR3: CASSLVDRGITLNYNEQFF; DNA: TGTGCCAGCAGCTTGGTGGACAGGGGAATAACCCTAAATTACAATGAGCAGTTCTTC
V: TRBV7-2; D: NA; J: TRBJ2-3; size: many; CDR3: CASSLNQGGTDTQYF; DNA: TGTGCCAGCAGCTTAAATCAGGGTGGTACAGATACGCAGTATTTT
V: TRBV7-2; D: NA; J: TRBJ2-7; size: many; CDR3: CASSLWWYEQYF; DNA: TGTGCCAGCAGCTTATGGTGGTACGAGCAGTACTTC
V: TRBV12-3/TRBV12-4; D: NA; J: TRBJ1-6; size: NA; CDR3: CASSSPVRGDNSPLHF; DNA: TGTGCCAGCAGTTCCCCGGTGAGGGGCGATAATTCACCCCTCCACTTT
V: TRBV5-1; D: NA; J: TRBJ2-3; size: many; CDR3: CASSSTPDFTDTQYF; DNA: TGCGCCAGCAGCTCCACTCCCGACTTCACAGATACGCAGTATTTT
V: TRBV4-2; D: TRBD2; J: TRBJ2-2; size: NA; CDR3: CASSPPPGLAGGRAGELFF; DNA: TGTGCCAGCAGCCCCCCTCCGGGACTAGCGGGAGGGAGGGCCGGGGAGCTGTTTTTT
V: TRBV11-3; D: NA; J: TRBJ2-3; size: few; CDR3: CASSLRGPPTDTQYF; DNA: TGTGCCAGCAGCTTGCGAGGGCCACCCACAGATACGCAGTATTTT
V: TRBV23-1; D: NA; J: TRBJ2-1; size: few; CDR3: CASSQSCLPYNEQFF; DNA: TGCGCCAGCAGTCAATCGTGTCTCCCCTACAATGAGCAGTTCTTC
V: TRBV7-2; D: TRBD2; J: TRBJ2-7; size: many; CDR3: CASRQLAGALYEQYF; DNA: TGTGCCAGCAGACAACTAGCGGGAGCCCTCTACGAGCAGTACTTC
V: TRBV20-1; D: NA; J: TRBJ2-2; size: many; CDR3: CSARGIATGELFF; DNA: TGCAGTGCTAGAGGGATTGCGACCGGGGAGCTGTTTTTT
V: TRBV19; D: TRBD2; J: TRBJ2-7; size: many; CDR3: CASSAYAGGSSYEQYF; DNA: TGTGCCAGTAGTGCGTATGCGGGAGGAAGCTCCTACGAGCAGTACTTC
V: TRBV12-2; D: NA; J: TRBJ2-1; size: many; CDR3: CASRLPIGTSYEQFF; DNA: TGTGCAAGTCGCTTACCCATCGGGACTAGCTATGAGCAGTTCTTC
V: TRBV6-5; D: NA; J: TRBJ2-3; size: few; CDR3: CASSYSSRADTQYF; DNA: TGTGCCAGCAGTTACTCGAGTAGGGCAGATACGCAGTATTTT
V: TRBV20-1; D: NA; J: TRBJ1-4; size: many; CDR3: CSARQGVEKLFF; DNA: TGCAGTGCTAGACAGGGTGTTGAAAAACTGTTTTTT
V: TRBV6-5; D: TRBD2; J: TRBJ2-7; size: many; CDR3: CASSYLLAGESYEQYF; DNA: TGTGCCAGCAGTTACTTATTAGCGGGAGAGTCCTACGAGCAGTACTTC
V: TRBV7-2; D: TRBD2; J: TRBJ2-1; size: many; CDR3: CASSLTSGREGEQFF; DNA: TGTGCCAGCAGCTTAACTAGCGGGAGGGAGGGTGAGCAGTTCTTC
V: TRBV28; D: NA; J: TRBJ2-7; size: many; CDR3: CASSSRPSYEQYF; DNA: TGTGCCAGCAGTTCCCGACCGTCCTACGAGCAGTACTTC
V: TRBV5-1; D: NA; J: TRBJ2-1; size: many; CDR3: CASSLDGNNEQFF; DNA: TGCGCCAGCAGCTTGGACGGGAACAATGAGCAGTTCTTC
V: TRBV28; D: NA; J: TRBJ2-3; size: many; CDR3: CASSSRRGTQYF; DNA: TGTGCCAGCAGTTCAAGGAGGGGTACGCAGTATTTT
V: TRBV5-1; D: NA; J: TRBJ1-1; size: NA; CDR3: CTSMLGAKNTEAFF; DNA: TGCACCAGCATGCTGGGGGCGAAAAACACTGAAGCTTTCTTT
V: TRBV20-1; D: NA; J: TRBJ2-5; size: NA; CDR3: CSAIGQIQETQYF; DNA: TGCAGTGCTATCGGACAGATTCAAGAGACCCAGTACTTC
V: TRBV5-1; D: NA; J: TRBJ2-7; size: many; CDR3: CASSLPPYEQYF; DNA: TGCGCCAGCAGCCTCCCACCCTACGAGCAGTACTTC